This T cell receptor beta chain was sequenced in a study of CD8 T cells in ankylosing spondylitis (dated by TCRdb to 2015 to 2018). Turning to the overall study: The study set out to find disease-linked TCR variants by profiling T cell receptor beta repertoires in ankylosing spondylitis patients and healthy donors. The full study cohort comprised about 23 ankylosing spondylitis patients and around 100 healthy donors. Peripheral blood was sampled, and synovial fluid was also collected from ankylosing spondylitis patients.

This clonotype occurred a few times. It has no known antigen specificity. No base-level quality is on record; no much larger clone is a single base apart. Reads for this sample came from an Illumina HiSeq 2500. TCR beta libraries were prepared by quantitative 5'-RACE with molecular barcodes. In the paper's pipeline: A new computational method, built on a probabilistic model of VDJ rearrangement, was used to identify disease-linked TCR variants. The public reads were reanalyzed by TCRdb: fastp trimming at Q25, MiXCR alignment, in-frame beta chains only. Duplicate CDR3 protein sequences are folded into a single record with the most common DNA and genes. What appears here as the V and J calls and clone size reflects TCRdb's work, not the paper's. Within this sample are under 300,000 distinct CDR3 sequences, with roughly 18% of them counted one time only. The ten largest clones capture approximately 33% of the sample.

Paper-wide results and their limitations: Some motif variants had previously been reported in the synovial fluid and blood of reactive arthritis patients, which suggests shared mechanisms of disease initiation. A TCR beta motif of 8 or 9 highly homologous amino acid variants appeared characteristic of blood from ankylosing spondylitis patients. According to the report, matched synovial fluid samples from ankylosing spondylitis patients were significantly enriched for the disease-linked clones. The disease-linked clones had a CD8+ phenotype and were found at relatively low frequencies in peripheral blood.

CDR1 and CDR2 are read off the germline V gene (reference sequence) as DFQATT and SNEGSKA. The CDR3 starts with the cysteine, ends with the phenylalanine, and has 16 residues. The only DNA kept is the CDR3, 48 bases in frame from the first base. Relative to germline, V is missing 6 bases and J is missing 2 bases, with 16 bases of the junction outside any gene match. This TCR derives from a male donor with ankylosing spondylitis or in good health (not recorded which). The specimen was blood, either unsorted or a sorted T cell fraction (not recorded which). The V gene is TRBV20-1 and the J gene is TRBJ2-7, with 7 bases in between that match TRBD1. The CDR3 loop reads CSALRLLGTAAYEQYF. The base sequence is TGCAGTGCGCTGAGGTTACTCGGGACAGCGGCCTACGAGCAGTACTTC.